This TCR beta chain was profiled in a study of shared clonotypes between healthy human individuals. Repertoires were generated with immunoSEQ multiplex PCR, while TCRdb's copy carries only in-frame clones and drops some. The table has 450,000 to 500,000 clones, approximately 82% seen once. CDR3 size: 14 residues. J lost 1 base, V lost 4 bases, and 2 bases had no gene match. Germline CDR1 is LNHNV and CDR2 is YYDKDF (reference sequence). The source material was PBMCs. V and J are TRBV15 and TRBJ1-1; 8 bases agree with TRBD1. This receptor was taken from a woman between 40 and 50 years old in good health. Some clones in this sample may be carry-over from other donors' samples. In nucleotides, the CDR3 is TGTGCCACCAGCAAAGGACAGGGGAACACTGAAGCTTTCTTT. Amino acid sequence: CATSKGQGNTEAFF.